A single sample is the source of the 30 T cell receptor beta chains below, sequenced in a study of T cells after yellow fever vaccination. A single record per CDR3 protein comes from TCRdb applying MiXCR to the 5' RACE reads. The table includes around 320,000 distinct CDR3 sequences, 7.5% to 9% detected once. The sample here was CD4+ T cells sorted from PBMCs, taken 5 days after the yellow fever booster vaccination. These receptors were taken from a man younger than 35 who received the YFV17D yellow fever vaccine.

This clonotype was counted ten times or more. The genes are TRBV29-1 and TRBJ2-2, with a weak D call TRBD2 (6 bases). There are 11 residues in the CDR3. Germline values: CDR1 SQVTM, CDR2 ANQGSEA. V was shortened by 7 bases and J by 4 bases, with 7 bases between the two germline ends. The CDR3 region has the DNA TGCAGCGGGGGAGGCACCGGGGAGCTGTTTTTT. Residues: CSGGGTGELFF.

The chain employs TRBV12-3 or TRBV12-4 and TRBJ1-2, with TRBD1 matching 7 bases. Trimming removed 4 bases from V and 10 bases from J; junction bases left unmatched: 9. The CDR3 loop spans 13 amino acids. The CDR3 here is CASSSGTAADYTF. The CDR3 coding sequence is TGTGCCAGCAGTTCAGGGACAGCTGCCGACTACACCTTC.

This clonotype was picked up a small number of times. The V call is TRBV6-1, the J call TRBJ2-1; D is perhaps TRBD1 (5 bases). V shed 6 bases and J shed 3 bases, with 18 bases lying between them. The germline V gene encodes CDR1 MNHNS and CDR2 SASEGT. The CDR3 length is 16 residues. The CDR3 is CASRTSAVTDYNEQFF. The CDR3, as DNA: TGTGCCAGCAGGACTTCCGCGGTGACAGACTACAATGAGCAGTTCTTC.

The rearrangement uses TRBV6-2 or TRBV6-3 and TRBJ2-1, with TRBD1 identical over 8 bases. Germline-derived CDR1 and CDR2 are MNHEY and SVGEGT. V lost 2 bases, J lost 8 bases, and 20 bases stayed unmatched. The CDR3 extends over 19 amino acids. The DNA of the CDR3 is TGTGCCAGCAGTTACGTTTGGACAGGGCACGACGTGCAATTAGATGAGCAGTTCTTC. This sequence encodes CASSYVWTGHDVQLDEQFF.

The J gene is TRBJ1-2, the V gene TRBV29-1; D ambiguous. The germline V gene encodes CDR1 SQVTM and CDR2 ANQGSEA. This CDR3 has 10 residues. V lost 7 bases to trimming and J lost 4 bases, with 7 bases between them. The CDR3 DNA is TGCAGCGATGGGCGCTATGGCTACACCTTC. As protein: CSDGRYGYTF. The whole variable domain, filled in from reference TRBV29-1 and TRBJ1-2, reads SAVISQKPSRDICQRGTSLTIQCQVDSQVTMMFWYRQQPGQSLTLIATANQGSEATYESGFVIDKFPISRPNLTFSTLTVSNMSPEDSSIYLCSDGRYGYTFGSGTRLTVV.

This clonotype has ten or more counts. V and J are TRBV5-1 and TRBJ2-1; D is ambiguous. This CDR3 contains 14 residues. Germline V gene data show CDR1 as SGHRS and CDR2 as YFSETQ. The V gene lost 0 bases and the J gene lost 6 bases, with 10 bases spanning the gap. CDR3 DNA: TGCGCCAGCAGCTTGGTTCAGACCCCCAATGAGCAGTTCTTC. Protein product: CASSLVQTPNEQFF.

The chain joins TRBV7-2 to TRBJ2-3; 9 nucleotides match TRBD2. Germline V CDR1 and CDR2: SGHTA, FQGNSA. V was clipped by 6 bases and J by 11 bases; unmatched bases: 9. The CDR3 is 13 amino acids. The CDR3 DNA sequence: TGTGCCAGCAGGATCGCGGGGGGGCACGAGCAGTATTTT. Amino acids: CASRIAGGHEQYF.

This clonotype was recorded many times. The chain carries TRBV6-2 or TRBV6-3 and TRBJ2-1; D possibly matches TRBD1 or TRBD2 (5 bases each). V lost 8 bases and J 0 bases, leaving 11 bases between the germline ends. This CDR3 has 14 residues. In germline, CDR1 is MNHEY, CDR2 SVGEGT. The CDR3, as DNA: TGTGCCAGCCGGGACCCCGGCTCCTACAATGAGCAGTTCTTC. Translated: CASRDPGSYNEQFF.

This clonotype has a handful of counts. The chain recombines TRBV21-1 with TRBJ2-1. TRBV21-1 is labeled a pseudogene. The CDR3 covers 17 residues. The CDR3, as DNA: TGTGCCAGCAGCAGATCCCCGTTCAAGAGCTCCTACAATGAGCAGTTCTTC. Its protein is CASSRSPFKSSYNEQFF.

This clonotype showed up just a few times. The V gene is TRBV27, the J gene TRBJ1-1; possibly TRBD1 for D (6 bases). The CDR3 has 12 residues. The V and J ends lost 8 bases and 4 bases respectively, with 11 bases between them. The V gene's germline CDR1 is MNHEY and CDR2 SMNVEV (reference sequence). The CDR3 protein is CASQGQFTEAFF. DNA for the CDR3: TGTGCCAGCCAGGGACAATTCACTGAAGCTTTCTTT.

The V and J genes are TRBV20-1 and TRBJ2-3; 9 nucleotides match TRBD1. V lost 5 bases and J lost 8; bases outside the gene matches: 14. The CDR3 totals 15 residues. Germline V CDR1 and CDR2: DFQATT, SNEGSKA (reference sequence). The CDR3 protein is CSAWTGTGTFGTQYF. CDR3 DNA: TGCAGTGCTTGGACCGGGACAGGGACCTTCGGTACGCAGTATTTT.

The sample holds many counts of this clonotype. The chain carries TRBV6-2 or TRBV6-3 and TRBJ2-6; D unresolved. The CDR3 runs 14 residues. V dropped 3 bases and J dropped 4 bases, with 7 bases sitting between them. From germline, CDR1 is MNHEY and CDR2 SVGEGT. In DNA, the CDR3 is TGTGCCAGCAGTTATGCGGCAGGGGCCAACGTCCTGACTTTC. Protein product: CASSYAAGANVLTF.

CDR3 nucleotide sequence: TGCGCCAGCAGCCAAGTTTCGGGGGGGCCCCCCTACTCCTACAATGAGCAGTTCTTC. Translated: CASSQVSGGPPYSYNEQFF. The chain joins TRBV4-3 to TRBJ2-1; TRBD2 agrees at 8 bases. The V and J ends lost 1 base and 0 bases, in that order; junction bases with no gene match: 11. The CDR3 is made up of 19 amino acids. Germline V CDR1 and CDR2: LGHNA, YSLEER.

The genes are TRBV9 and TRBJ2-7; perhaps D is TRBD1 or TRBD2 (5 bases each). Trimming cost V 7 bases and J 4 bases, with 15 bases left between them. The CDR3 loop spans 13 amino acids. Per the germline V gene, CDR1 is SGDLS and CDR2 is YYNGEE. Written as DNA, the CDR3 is TGTGCCAGCGCCGGGACCCCCGAGTACGAGCAGTACTTC. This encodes CASAGTPEYEQYF.

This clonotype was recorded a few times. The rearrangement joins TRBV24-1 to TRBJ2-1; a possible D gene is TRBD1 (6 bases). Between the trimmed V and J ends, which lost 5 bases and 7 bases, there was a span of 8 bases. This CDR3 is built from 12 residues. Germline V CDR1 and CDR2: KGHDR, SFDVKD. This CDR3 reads CATSAQGNEQFF. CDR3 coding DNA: TGTGCCACCAGTGCACAGGGAAATGAGCAGTTCTTC.

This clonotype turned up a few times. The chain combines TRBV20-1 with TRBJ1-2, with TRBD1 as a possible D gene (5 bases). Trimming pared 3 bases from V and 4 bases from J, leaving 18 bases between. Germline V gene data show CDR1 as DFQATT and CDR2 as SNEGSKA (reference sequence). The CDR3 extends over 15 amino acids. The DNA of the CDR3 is TGCAGTGCTAGTTTGGCACCAAAGGGGATCTATGGCTACACCTTC. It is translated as CSASLAPKGIYGYTF.

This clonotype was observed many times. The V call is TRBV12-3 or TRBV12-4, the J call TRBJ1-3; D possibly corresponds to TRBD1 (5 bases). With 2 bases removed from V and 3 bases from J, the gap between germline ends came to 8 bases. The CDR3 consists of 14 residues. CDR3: CASSLWGIGNTIYF. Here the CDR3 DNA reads TGTGCCAGCAGTTTATGGGGGATTGGAAACACCATATATTTT.

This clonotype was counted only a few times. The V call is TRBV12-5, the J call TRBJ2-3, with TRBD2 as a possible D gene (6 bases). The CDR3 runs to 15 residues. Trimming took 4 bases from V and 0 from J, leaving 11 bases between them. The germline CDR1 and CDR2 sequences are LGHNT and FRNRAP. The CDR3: CASGWGLPSTDTQYF. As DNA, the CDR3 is TGTGCTAGTGGTTGGGGACTTCCTAGCACAGATACGCAGTATTTT.

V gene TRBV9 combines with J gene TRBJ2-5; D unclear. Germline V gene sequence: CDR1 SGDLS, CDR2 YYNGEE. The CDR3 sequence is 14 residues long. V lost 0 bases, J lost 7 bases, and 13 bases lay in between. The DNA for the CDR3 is TGTGCCAGCAGCGTAGCCAGCAGAGAAGGGACCCAGTACTTC. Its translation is CASSVASREGTQYF.

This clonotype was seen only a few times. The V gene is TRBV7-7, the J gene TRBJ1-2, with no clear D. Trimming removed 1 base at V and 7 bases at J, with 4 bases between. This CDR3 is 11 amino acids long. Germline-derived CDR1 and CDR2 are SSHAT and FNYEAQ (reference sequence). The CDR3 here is CASSLDPGYTF. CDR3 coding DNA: TGTGCCAGCAGCTTAGATCCTGGCTACACCTTC. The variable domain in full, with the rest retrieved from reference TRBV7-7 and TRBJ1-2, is GAGVSQSPRYKVTKRGQDVTLRCDPISSHATLYWYQQALGQGPEFLTYFNYEAQPDKSGLPSDRFSAERPEGSISTLTIQRTEQRDSAMYRCASSLDPGYTFGSGTRLTVV.

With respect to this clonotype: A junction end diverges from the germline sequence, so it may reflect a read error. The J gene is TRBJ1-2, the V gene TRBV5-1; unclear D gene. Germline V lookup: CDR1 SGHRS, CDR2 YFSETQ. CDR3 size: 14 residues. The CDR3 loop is CASSFNSYNYSYTF. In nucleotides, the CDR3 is TGCGCCAGCAGCTTCAACAGTTATAACTATAGCTACACCTTC.

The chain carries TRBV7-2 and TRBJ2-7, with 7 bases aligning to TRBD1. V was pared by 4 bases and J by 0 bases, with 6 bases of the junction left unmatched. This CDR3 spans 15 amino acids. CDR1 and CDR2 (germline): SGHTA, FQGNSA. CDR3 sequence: CASSSDRDSSYEQYV. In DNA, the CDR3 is TGTGCCAGCAGCTCCGACAGGGACAGCTCCTACGAGCAGTACGTC.

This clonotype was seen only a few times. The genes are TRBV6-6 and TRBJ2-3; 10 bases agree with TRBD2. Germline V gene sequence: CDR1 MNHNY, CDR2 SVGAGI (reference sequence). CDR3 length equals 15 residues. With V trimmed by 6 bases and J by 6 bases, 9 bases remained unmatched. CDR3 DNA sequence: TGTGCCAGCAGGGCCCGAGCGGGGGGGCCGGATACGCAGTATTTT. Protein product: CASRARAGGPDTQYF.

The CDR3 DNA is TGTGCCAGCAGCGGGACAGGGATTGGCTCTGGAAACACCATATATTTT. The encoded protein is CASSGTGIGSGNTIYF. The rearrangement joins TRBV7-2 to TRBJ1-3; 9 bases fit TRBD1. The germline CDR1 and CDR2 sequences are SGHTA and FQGNSA. With V trimmed by 5 bases and J by 0 bases, 5 bases remained unmatched. The CDR3 has 16 amino acids.

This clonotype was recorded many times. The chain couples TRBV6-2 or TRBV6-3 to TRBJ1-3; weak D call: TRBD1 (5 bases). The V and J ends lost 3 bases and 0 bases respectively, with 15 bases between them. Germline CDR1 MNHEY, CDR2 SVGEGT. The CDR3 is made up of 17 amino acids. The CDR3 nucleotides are TGTGCCAGCAGTTATTCGGGACTTCGGAGCTCTGGAAACACCATATATTTT. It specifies CASSYSGLRSSGNTIYF.

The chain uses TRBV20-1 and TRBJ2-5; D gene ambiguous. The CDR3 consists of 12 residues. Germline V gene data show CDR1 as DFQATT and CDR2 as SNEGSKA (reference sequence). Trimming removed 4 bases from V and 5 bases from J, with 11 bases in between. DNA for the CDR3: TGCAGTGCTATTACCCATCGGGAGACCCAGTACTTC. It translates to CSAITHRETQYF.

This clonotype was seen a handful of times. Written as DNA, the CDR3 is TGTGCCAGCAGTGACGACAATCTCCTCCACTTT. Protein sequence: CASSDDNLLHF. The rearrangement joins TRBV2 to TRBJ1-6; D is unclear. The V and J ends lost 3 bases and 15 bases respectively, with 9 bases between them. The CDR3 covers 11 residues. Germline V gives CDR1 SNHLY, CDR2 FYNNEI.

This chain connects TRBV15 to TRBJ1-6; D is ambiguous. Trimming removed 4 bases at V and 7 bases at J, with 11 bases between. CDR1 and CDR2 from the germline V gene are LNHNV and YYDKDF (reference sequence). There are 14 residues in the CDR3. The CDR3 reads CATSTLRRNSPLHF. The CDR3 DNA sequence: TGTGCCACCAGCACCCTCAGGAGAAATTCACCCCTCCACTTT.

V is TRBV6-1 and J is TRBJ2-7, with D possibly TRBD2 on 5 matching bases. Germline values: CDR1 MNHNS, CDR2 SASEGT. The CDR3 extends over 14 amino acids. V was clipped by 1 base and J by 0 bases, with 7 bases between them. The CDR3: CASSEGSVSYEQYF. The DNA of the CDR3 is TGTGCCAGCAGTGAAGGTAGCGTCTCCTACGAGCAGTACTTC.

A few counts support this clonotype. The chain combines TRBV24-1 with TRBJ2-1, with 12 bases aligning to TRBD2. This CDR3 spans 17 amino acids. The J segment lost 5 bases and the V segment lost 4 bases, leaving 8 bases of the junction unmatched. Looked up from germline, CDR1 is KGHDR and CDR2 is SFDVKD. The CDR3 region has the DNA TGTGCCACCAGTGACGCAAGGGCTAGCGGGGGGGACAATGAGCAGTTCTTC. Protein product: CATSDARASGGDNEQFF.